These 5 T cell receptor beta chains share one sample of origin, sequenced in a study of T cells in Graves' hyperthyroidism and ophthalmopathy. Regions amplified from RNA transcripts were the TCR beta CDR3 regions. The TCR CDR3 first-round RT-PCR relied on the HTBI primer set. TCRdb independently ran MiXCR on the multiplex PCR reads; one entry per CDR3 protein. The repertoire consists of approximately 530,000 distinct CDR3 sequences, with just under 20% occurring once and the leading ten covering over 45%. Specimen: blood. These receptors all come from a man in his forties with Graves' ophthalmopathy.

This clonotype has more than one count but fewer than ten. The chain is built from TRBV6-6 and TRBJ2-1; possibly TRBD2 for D (5 bases). The germline V and J ends were trimmed by 0 bases and 8 bases, with 14 bases remaining between them. The germline V gene encodes CDR1 MNHNY and CDR2 SVGAGI (reference sequence). The CDR3 is 15 amino acids. CDR3 protein: CASSYSMERAHEQFF. The DNA of the CDR3 is TGTGCCAGCAGTTACTCGATGGAGAGGGCCCATGAGCAGTTCTTC.

This clonotype has a count of ten or more. The chain joins TRBV2 to TRBJ2-3; TRBD2 might be the D (5 bases). V was pared by 4 bases and J by 4 bases, with 12 bases between. There are 14 residues in the CDR3. Germline values: CDR1 SNHLY, CDR2 FYNNEI. CDR3 protein: CASSVGSSSDTQYF. CDR3 sequence (DNA): TGTGCCAGCAGTGTAGGCTCTAGCTCAGATACGCAGTATTTT.

This clonotype was observed at least ten times. This sequence joins TRBV28 and TRBJ2-5; 8 bases align to TRBD1. With V trimmed by 6 bases and J by 5 bases, 5 bases remained unmatched. Germline CDR1 is MDHEN and CDR2 is SYDVKM. The CDR3 sequence is 13 residues long. The CDR3 DNA sequence: TGTGCCAGCAGGCAAGACAGGGGCGAGACCCAGTACTTC. This translates into CASRQDRGETQYF.

This clonotype was counted many times. The J gene is TRBJ1-1, the V gene TRBV18, with D maybe TRBD1 (5 bases). The V end lost 1 base, the J end lost 5 bases, and 11 bases lay between the germline ends. In germline, CDR1 is KGHSH, CDR2 LQKENI. The CDR3 spans 14 residues. In nucleotides, the CDR3 is TGTGCCAGCTCACCACGGGCAGGGAATACTGAAGCTTTCTTT. Translating it yields CASSPRAGNTEAFF.

The chain recombines TRBV30 with TRBJ1-6, with 7 bases identical to TRBD1. Germline-derived CDR1 and CDR2 are GTSNPN and SVGIG (reference sequence). CDR3 size: 13 residues. The trim removed 3 bases at V and 7 bases at J, leaving 3 bases unmatched. In DNA form, the CDR3 reads TGTGCCTGGAGGGGACAGAGAAATTCACCCCTCCACTTT. This translates into CAWRGQRNSPLHF.